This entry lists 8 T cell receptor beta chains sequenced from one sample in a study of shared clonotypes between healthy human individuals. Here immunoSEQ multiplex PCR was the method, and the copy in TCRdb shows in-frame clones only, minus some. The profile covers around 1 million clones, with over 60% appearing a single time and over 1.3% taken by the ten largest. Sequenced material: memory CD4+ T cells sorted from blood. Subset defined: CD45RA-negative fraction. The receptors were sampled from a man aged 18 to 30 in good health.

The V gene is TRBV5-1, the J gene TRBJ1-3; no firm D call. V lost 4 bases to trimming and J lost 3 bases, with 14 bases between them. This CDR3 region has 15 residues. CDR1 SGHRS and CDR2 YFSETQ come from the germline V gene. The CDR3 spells CASSQEGSSGNTIYF. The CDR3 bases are TGCGCCAGCAGCCAGGAAGGGAGTAGTGGAAACACCATATATTTT.

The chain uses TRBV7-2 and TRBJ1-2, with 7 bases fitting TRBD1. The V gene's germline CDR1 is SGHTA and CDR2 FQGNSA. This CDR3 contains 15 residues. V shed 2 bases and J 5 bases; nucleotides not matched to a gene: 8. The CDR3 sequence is CASSLRTGEGYGYTF. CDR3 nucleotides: TGTGCCAGCAGCTTAAGAACAGGGGAAGGATATGGCTACACCTTC.

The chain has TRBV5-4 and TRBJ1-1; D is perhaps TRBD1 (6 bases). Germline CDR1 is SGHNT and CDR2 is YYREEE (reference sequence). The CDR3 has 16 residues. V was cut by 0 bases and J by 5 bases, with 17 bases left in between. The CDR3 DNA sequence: TGTGCCAGCAGCTTGGGGGGGCCCCGCCAGGGGACTGAAGCTTTCTTT. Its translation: CASSLGGPRQGTEAFF.

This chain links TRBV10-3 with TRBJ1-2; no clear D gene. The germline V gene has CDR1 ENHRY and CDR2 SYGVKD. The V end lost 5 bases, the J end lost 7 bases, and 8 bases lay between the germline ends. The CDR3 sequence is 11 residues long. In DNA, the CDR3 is TGTGCCATCAGTACGGCGGGTGGCTACACCTTC. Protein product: CAISTAGGYTF.

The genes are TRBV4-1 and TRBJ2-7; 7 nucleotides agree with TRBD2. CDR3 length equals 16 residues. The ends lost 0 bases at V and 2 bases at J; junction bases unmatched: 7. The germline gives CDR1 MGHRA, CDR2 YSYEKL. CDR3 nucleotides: TGCGCCAGCAGCCAAGATAAGGGAGGGGCAGCCTACGAGCAGTACTTC. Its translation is CASSQDKGGAAYEQYF.

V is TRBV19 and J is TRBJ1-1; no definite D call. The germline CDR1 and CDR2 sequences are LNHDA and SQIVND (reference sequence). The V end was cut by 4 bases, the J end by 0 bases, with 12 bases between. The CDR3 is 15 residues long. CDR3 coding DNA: TGTGCCAGTAGTAGAGACGGGAGTATGAACACTGAAGCTTTCTTT. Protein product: CASSRDGSMNTEAFF.

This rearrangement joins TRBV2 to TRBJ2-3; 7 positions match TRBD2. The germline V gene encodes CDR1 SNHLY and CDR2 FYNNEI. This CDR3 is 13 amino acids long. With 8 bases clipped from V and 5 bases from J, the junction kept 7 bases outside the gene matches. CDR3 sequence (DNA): TGTGCCAGCGGGGGGAGGGCGGAAGATACGCAGTATTTT. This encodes CASGGRAEDTQYF.

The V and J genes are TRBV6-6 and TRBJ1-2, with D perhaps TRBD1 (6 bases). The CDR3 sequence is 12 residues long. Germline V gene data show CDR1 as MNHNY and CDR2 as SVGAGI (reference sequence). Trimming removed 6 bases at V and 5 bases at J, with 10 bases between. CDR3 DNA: TGTGCCAGCAGACAGGACAGATATGGCTACACCTTC. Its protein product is CASRQDRYGYTF.